The TCR beta chain under discussion was sequenced for a study of blood T cell repertoires in COVID-19 (dated by TCRdb to the early 2020s). In terms of the full investigation: Samples covering the acute and convalescent phases of COVID-19 were provided by collaborators in the United States, Italy and Spain. The prospective study material was composed of cDNA or gDNA derived from T cells, B-cell-depleted T cells, or PBMCs. Subjects who had been exposed to COVID-19, were actively infected with it, or had recovered from it provided the deeply sampled blood TCRbeta repertoires that made up the dataset. The repertoires were released in a freely available public database intended as a resource for research on the immune response to SARS-CoV-2. The samples were drawn from the first 160 participants of the ongoing ImmuneRACE study and from roughly 1,300 subjects provided by 6 global collaborators. A de-identified subject ID, COVID-19 status, age in years and sex were almost always included in the sample metadata. Where available, HLA class I and class II types were taken from metadata supplied by the sample provider and were not determined by assay-based typing.

The immunoSEQ Assay, a bias-controlled multiplex PCR, was used to amplify TCRbeta CDR3 regions from genomic DNA. Concerning the study's data processing: Within the assay, amplification of reference gene primers was used to estimate how many nucleated cells each sample contained. Sequence reads were collapsed and filtered to measure the absolute abundance of every unique TCRbeta CDR3 rearrangement. For each sample, productive Simpson clonality was calculated as the square root of Simpson's diversity index over productive rearrangements. Not all clones reach the TCRdb copy of this immuneACCESS table, which keeps in-frame sequences only. Checked studies attribute under half of the gap to unresolved V genes and leave the rest unexplained. That table supplies the V and J calls and clone size; D and trimming were determined from the DNA. For this sample there are hundreds of thousands of clones; roughly 89% appear just once. The ten largest clones capture 3% to 4% of the sample.

Samples from volunteer blood donors who had recovered from COVID-19 were contributed by a second Seattle source. Each collaborating institution followed its own protocols to collect whole blood in K2EDTA tubes. Collaborator samples were shipped for TCRbeta analysis as frozen whole blood, isolated PBMCs, or DNA extracted from either sample type. A remark on this clone: The specificity of this receptor is unknown. Base qualities are missing; no much larger clone stands one base away.

From its cysteine to its phenylalanine, the CDR3 spans 15 amino acids. The only DNA kept is the CDR3, 45 bases in frame from the first base. Trimming leaves V shorter by 4 bases and J shorter by 3 bases, with the junction holding 2 bases beyond the gene matches. For CDR1 and CDR2, the germline V gene (reference sequence) lists LNHDA and SQIVND. The study at large found these results: Clinical and demographic metadata were provided uncurated, with the amount varying by source and participant.

The receptor was isolated from a woman in her late teens or twenties who had recovered from COVID-19. Recombination connected TRBV19 to TRBJ2-5, and 13 junctional nucleotides match TRBD2. Sequencing input: peripheral blood. The DNA sequence reads TGTGCCAGTAGTAGAGGACTAGCGGGAGAAGAGACCCAGTACTTC. Translated, this gives CASSRGLAGEETQYF.